The present entry profiles one TCR beta chain with its context. This clone's antigen is unknown. No base qualities exist here, and no much larger clone lies one base off it. CDR1 and CDR2, looked up from the germline V gene, are MDHEN and SYDVKM. The CDR3 runs 14 amino acids, cysteine and phenylalanine included. Solely the CDR3 DNA is kept, with 42 bases framed from the first base. Trimming takes 3 bases from V and 5 bases from J, and the germline ends sit 14 bases apart. This specimen belongs to a study of control samples from healthy donors and cancer patients (dated by TCRdb to 2018 to 2021). The method was the immunoSEQ multiplex PCR assay. TCRdb re-hosts the immuneACCESS table, in-frame sequences only. Its copies lack some clones; in the studies checked, an unresolved V gene accounts for under half of them, and the cause for the rest is not known. The sample table holds approximately 97,000 clones, of which under 95% were seen once. Together, the top ten hold roughly 2.5% of the sample.

Sequenced input: blood. The chain employs TRBV28 and TRBJ2-7; the D region is possibly TRBD1 or TRBD2, each matching across 5 bases. The receptor was derived from a woman aged 18-30 years in good health. The CDR3 loop reads CASSFRGRVNEQYF. The DNA sequence is as follows: TGTGCCAGCAGTTTTCGGGGCAGGGTCAACGAGCAGTACTTC.